This TCR beta chain was found in a study of technical replicates of blood from several donors. V gave up 4 bases and J gave up 5 bases; unmatched junction bases: 11. Germline values: CDR1 SGHNT, CDR2 YYREEE (reference sequence). This CDR3 is 17 amino acids long. The protocol was immunoSEQ multiplex PCR, while the TCRdb copy is restricted to in-frame clones and leaves out a portion. The data contain approximately 70,000 clones, about 91% of them singletons. Material: T cells isolated from PBMCs. The J gene is TRBJ2-3, the V gene TRBV5-4; the match to TRBD2 covers 12 bases. The receptor comes from a human donor in good health. The CDR3 is CASSTGTSGLFVDTQYF. In DNA form, the CDR3 reads TGTGCCAGCAGCACCGGGACTAGCGGGCTTTTCGTAGATACGCAGTATTTT.